This T cell receptor (beta chain) was sequenced during a study of blood T cell repertoires in COVID-19. Study at large: From the United States, Italy and Spain came samples of acute and convalescent COVID-19.

Original handling: Reference gene primers were amplified, and this amplification served to estimate nucleated cell counts. Sequenced by immunoSEQ multiplex PCR; TCRdb stores in-frame clones only, minus some. That table furnishes V, J and clone size, whereas the DNA furnished D and trimming. Seen here are 70,000 or so clones, 86% observed once, and the top ten hold around 13%. The CDR3 totals 15 residues. Per germline, CDR1 MNHEY and CDR2 SVGAGI. Trimming cost V 4 bases and J 2 bases, with 14 bases left between them. The chain carries TRBV6-5 and TRBJ2-5; a possible D gene is TRBD2 (6 bases). The sample comprised peripheral blood. This receptor was taken from an older woman with acute or convalescent COVID-19. CDR3 bases: TGTGCCAGCAGTTTGGACGGGGGAGCACAAGAGACCCAGTACTTC. Protein product: CASSLDGGAQETQYF.